What follows describes a single TCR beta chain. Its antigen is still unknown. The sample originates from a study of cytomegalovirus exposure and HLA in healthy donors. Both 60 Vbeta primers and 13 Jbeta primers went into the PCR. Study processing details: In a later analysis, the count reached about 80 million unique TCR beta chains, with about 10 million shared. Measured with immunoSEQ multiplex PCR; TCRdb has only the in-frame clones, and not every one. The DNA gave D and trimming, while V, J and clone size come from that table. The repertoire consists of some 78,000 clones, with 74% occurring once and the leading ten covering over 7.5%. General study findings and limits: The sole available immune exposure information was CMV serostatus. In a later analysis, productive TCRs from donors in an Asian-associated ancestry cluster reportedly carried fewer N-insertions than the cohort mean.

The CDR3 runs 13 residues. With 10 bases removed from V and 5 bases from J, the gap between germline ends came to 14 bases. Germline CDR1 reads MDHEN; CDR2 reads SYDVKM. This TCR was sampled from a middle-aged man in good health and CMV-seropositive. The chain joins TRBV28 to TRBJ1-4, with D perhaps matching TRBD1 (5 bases). Sequenced input: PBMCs. The CDR3 spells CATWRGGNEKLFF. For the CDR3, the DNA is TGTGCCACATGGAGGGGAGGAAATGAAAAACTGTTTTTT.